Listed below are T cell receptor beta chains from one sample, sequenced in a study of T cells in Graves' hyperthyroidism and ophthalmopathy. TCRdb re-called the multiplex PCR reads through MiXCR, storing one row per CDR3 protein. Of approximately 370,000 distinct CDR3 sequences in the sample, about a sixth are singletons; the top ten hold around a third. The sequenced material came from blood. The receptors were sampled from a woman under 40 with Graves' hyperthyroidism that later progressed to Graves' ophthalmopathy. CDR3s include the opening cysteine and the closing phenylalanine or tryptophan. The D gene is left open where the match is weak. Some rows have no size entry. The others give once, few or many, or a class for an expanded clone.

j_call,v_call,clone_size,d_call,cdr3_nt,cdr3_aa
TRBJ2-1,TRBV5-1,many,TRBD2,TGCGCCAGCAGCTTAACTAGCGTAGGCGATGAGCAGTTCTTC,CASSLTSVGDEQFF
TRBJ1-2,TRBV7-8,many,TRBD1,TGTGCCAGCAGCCAAGGGACAGTACTAACCAACTATGGCTACACCTTC,CASSQGTVLTNYGYTF
TRBJ2-1,TRBV18,few,TRBD2,TGTGCCAGCTCACCGCCGGGGGGGGATGGCAATGAGCAGTTCTTC,CASSPPGGDGNEQFF
TRBJ1-2,TRBV29-1,.,.,TGCAGCGTCGCGCCGGGACAAGCTAACTATGGCTACACCTTC,CSVAPGQANYGYTF
TRBJ2-7,TRBV4-1,few,.,TGCGCCAGCAGCCCCTTCACCCTCGGGTACGAGCAGTACTTC,CASSPFTLGYEQYF
TRBJ1-4,TRBV5-1,.,.,TGCGCCAGCAGCCCCGGGAGTAGGGCAGTCGGGGAAAAACTGTTTTTT,CASSPGSRAVGEKLFF
TRBJ1-4,TRBV2,.,.,TGTGCCAGCAGTGACCGGGGTTACGAAAAACTGTTTTTT,CASSDRGYEKLFF
TRBJ2-5,TRBV20-1,many,.,TGCAGTGCTAGAGTGGGGATCTGGCAAGAGACCCAGTACTTC,CSARVGIWQETQYF
TRBJ2-5,TRBV20-1,few,.,TGCAGTGCTCCTTATTACGAGACCCAGTACTTC,CSAPYYETQYF
TRBJ2-7,TRBV11-3,many,.,TGTGCCAGCAGCAGCCGGGAGTCCTACGAGCAGTACTTC,CASSSRESYEQYF
TRBJ1-4,TRBV19,few,TRBD1,TGTGCCAGTAGTATAGGGACAGGGGACGAAAAACTGTTTTTT,CASSIGTGDEKLFF
TRBJ1-2,TRBV27,many,TRBD1,TGTGCCAGCAGTAGACAACAGGGGGGCAACTATGGCTACACCTTC,CASSRQQGGNYGYTF
TRBJ2-7,TRBV29-1,many,TRBD1,TGCAGCGTTGTAGGGCAGGGGGCCCACGAGCAGTACTTC,CSVVGQGAHEQYF
TRBJ2-5,TRBV9,many,.,TGTGCCAGCAGCGTAGGACGAGGGGGAGGGACCCAGTACTTC,CASSVGRGGGTQYF
TRBJ2-3,TRBV6-1,.,.,TGTGCCAGCAGTGAGGTCGGGATCCGCACAGATACGCAGTATTTT,CASSEVGIRTDTQYF
TRBJ2-1,TRBV6-5,many,.,TGTGCCAGCAGTTACTCCCCGAGCGACAATGAGCAGTTCTTC,CASSYSPSDNEQFF
TRBJ2-6,TRBV10-3,few,.,TGTGCCATCAGTGAGTTATGGACAAGCTCTGGGGCCAACGTCCTGACTTTC,CAISELWTSSGANVLTF
TRBJ1-1,TRBV7-9,many,.,TGTGCCAGCAGCTCGGACGGAAAATACACTGAAGCTTTCTTT,CASSSDGKYTEAFF
TRBJ2-2,TRBV28,many,TRBD2,TGTGCCAGCAGTTACCGGGTAGCGGGTGCCGGGGAGCTGTTTTTT,CASSYRVAGAGELFF
TRBJ2-7,TRBV3-1,.,.,TGTGCCAGCAGCCAACCAAGTGTTACCCAGTCCTACGAGCAGTACTTC,CASSQPSVTQSYEQYF
TRBJ2-7,TRBV7-2,.,TRBD2,TGTGCCAGCAGCTCCCCTTCAAGCGGGGGGCCCTACGAGCAGTACTTC,CASSSPSSGGPYEQYF
TRBJ1-2,TRBV18,.,TRBD1,TGTGCCAGCTCACCACGGGACAGGGATCTTAGCTACACCTTC,CASSPRDRDLSYTF